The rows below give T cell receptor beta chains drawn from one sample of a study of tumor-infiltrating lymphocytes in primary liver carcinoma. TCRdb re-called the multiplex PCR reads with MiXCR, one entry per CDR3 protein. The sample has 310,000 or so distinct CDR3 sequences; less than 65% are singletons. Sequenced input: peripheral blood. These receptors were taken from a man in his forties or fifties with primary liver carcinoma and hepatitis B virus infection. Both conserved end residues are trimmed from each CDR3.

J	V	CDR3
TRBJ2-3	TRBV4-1	ASNQPGGGGSRGKSTDTQY
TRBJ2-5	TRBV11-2	ASSLGLAGARSEIQY
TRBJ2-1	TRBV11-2	ACSRSAGGPGELF
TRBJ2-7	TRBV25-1	ASSDPRGAYEQY
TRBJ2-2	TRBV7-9	ASSSVSGTGELF
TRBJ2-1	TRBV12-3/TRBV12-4	ASSYLGSGTGVDEQF
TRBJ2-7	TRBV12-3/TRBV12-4	ASIIHRDRGRSEQY
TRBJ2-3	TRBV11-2	ASSFLGATSRRVTQY
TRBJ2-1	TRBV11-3	ASSLGLGANSYNEQF
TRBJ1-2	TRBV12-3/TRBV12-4	ASSHRAYNYGYT
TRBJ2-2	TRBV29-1	SVGPNTGELF
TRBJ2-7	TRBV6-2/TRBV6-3	ASSYPSFSYEQY
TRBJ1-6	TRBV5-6	ASSSSGSQGSPLH
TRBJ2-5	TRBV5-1	ASSPPGRRRTQY
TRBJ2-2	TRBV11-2	ASSLVQGRTGEPF
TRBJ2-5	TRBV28	ASSSSGTSLETQY
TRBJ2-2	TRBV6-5	ASSKDSFGWAGELF
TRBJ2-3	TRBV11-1	ASSLGVDTLY
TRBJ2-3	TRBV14	TSSQEGGTLPTDTHY
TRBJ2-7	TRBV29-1	SVLKFRDRAHEQY
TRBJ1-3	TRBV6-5	ASSYSKWVAGNTIY
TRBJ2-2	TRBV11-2	ANSGSRGTGELF
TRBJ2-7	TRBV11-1	ASSLGGSYEKY
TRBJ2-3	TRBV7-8	ASSLVTGVADTQY
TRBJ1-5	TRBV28	ASSSSGQPQH
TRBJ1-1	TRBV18	ASSPRDGTEAF
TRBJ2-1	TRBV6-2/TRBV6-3	ASKFDANSYNEQF
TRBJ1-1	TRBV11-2	ASSQSYTETF
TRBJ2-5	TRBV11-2	ASSQPHGWETQY
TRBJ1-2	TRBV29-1	SVEDHPPSYGYT
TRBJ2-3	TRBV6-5	TSSDHTDTQY
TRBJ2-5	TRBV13	ASSQPGQGRETQY
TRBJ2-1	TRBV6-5	ASTPLQGNEQF
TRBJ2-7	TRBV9	ASSPPDSYEQY
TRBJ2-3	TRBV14	ASSTGTSGLVRQY
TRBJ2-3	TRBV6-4	ASSDGVGGTDTQY
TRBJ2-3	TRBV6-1	ASSQDRLTDTQY
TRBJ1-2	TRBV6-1	ASSVMGQGDYGYT
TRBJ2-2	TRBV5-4	ASHTDRGGHTGELF
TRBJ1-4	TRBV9	ASSDDRAGNEKLF
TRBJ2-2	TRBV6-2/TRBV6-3	ASRHLLAGDTGELF
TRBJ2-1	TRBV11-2	DSTESSYNEQF
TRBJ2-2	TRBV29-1	SRVPNTGELF
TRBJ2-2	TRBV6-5	ASIHAGGTGELF
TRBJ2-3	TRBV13	ASSGTRGLRGTDTQY
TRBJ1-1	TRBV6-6	AISYGGLNTEAF
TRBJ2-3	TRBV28	ASSLLGTSGRDTQY
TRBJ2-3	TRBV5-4	ASSSELAGVIDTQY